A single sample gave rise to the 7 T cell receptor beta chains below, sequenced in a study of siplizumab effects on memory and regulatory T cells. Measured with immunoSEQ multiplex PCR; TCRdb has only the in-frame clones, and not every one. The sample lists 85,000 to 130,000 clones, around 90% occurring once. Sequencing was performed on CD4+ T cells sorted from blood. These receptors came from a human donor in good health. Some clones in this sample may be carry-over from other donors' samples.

The chain links TRBV19 to TRBJ2-5; no definite D call. The CDR3 runs to 12 residues. V lost 4 bases and J lost 2, with 5 bases in between. CDR1 is LNHDA, CDR2 SQIVND, per germline (reference sequence). As DNA, the CDR3 is TGTGCCAGTAGTAAGGGTCAAGAGACCCAGTACTTC. This codes for CASSKGQETQYF.

This chain connects TRBV5-6 to TRBJ1-6; D not resolved. V was shortened by 5 bases and J by 3 bases, with 9 bases between the two germline ends. The CDR3 extends over 14 amino acids. Germline values: CDR1 SGHDT, CDR2 YYEEEE. CDR3 DNA: TGTGCCAGCAGAACCGGGAGCTATAATTCACCCCTCCACTTT. This encodes CASRTGSYNSPLHF.

V gene TRBV6-6 combines with J gene TRBJ2-7; 8 nucleotides align to TRBD2. V was pared by 4 bases and J by 6 bases, with 14 bases of the junction left unmatched. Per the germline V gene, CDR1 is MNHNY and CDR2 is SVGAGI (reference sequence). The CDR3 has 16 amino acids. DNA of the CDR3: TGTGCCAGCAGTTTCCCTCTGGCGGGAGGACCGGGCGAGCAGTACTTC. Amino acids: CASSFPLAGGPGEQYF.

The CDR3 coding sequence is TGTGCCAGCAGGGACCACGGGCCAGGGGGGGCCGGGGAGCTGTTTTTT. Protein: CASRDHGPGGAGELFF. The J gene is TRBJ2-2, the V gene TRBV5-4; D possibly uses TRBD1 or TRBD2 (7 bases each). The ends were cut back, 5 bases at V and 6 bases at J, with 20 bases in the middle. The CDR3 runs to 16 residues. The germline V gene has CDR1 SGHNT and CDR2 YYREEE (reference sequence).

The chain couples TRBV7-9 to TRBJ2-5, with TRBD2 matching over 12 bases. This CDR3 region has 16 residues. Germline CDR1 is SEHNR and CDR2 is FQNEAQ (reference sequence). The V gene end was trimmed by 5 bases and the J gene end by 2 bases; junction bases not matched to a gene: 6. The CDR3 reads CASSPGLAGNQETQYF. DNA of the CDR3: TGTGCCAGCAGCCCCGGACTAGCGGGGAATCAAGAGACCCAGTACTTC.

This clone has a single count. The chain links TRBV9 to TRBJ2-3, with 8 bases lining up with TRBD2. The J segment lost 0 bases and the V segment lost 0 bases, leaving 3 bases of the junction unmatched. CDR1 and CDR2 (germline): SGDLS, YYNGEE. CDR3 length: 16 residues. CDR3 DNA: TGTGCCAGCAGCGTAGATGCTAGCGGGAGCACAGATACGCAGTATTTT. Translation: CASSVDASGSTDTQYF.

The chain recombines TRBV29-1 with TRBJ1-2; no reliable D call. The CDR3 length is 10 residues. The germline V gene encodes CDR1 SQVTM and CDR2 ANQGSEA. The ends were cut back, 6 bases at V and 5 bases at J, with 7 bases in the middle. The CDR3 sequence is CSVQSYGYTF. The DNA for the CDR3 is TGCAGCGTACAAAGTTATGGCTACACCTTC.